Presented here are 30 T cell receptor beta chains from one specimen sequenced in a study of T cells after yellow fever vaccination. TCRdb ran MiXCR on the 5' RACE reads and lists one entry per CDR3 protein. The table includes 100,000 to 150,000 distinct CDR3 sequences, more than 6.5% detected once. Specimen: CD4+ T cells sorted from PBMCs, collected 10 days after the first yellow fever vaccination. The receptors were sampled from a man in his late teens or twenties who received the YFV17D yellow fever vaccine.

This clonotype was seen repeatedly, ten times or more. The rearrangement joins TRBV5-1 to TRBJ2-3, with D unclear. Per germline, CDR1 SGHRS and CDR2 YFSETQ. The CDR3 has 15 residues. Trimming stripped 0 bases from V and 2 bases from J, with 10 bases between. The CDR3 region has the DNA TGCGCCAGCAGCTTGGAATCCAGGCCCACAGATACGCAGTATTTT. Its protein is CASSLESRPTDTQYF.

This clonotype occurred many times. The chain combines TRBV7-2 with TRBJ1-5; D not resolved. The germline gives CDR1 SGHTA, CDR2 FQGNSA. The germline V and J ends were trimmed by 5 bases and 0 bases, with 5 bases remaining between them. The CDR3 is made up of 13 amino acids. The CDR3 loop reads CASSPSSNQPQHF. For the CDR3, the DNA is TGTGCCAGCAGCCCCTCTAGCAATCAGCCCCAGCATTTT.

There are many counts of this clonotype. This chain links TRBV11-2 with TRBJ1-6; D is unresolved. There are 14 residues in the CDR3. Trimming stripped 3 bases from V and 0 bases from J, with 3 bases between. Looked up from germline, CDR1 is SGHAT and CDR2 is FQNNGV. The CDR3 DNA follows: TGTGCCAGCAGCTTGCGCTCCTATAATTCACCCCTCCACTTT. It specifies CASSLRSYNSPLHF.

This clonotype was seen at least ten times. The chain links TRBV7-6 to TRBJ2-1; D remains unclear. Germline CDR1 reads SGHVS; CDR2 reads FNYEAQ. This CDR3 has 15 amino acids. The V end was cut by 1 base, the J end by 0 bases, with 7 bases between. This chain's CDR3 is CASSLVAGSYNEQFF. Written as DNA, the CDR3 is TGTGCCAGCAGCTTAGTCGCAGGCTCCTACAATGAGCAGTTCTTC.

There are many counts of this clonotype. The DNA of the CDR3 is TGCAGCGTGGGGTACAGGGGCACCTATGGCTACACCTTC. Amino acids: CSVGYRGTYGYTF. The genes are TRBV29-1 and TRBJ1-2; 7 bases are shared with TRBD1. After removal of 6 bases from V and 4 bases from J, the junction contained 8 bases not matched to a gene. Per the germline V gene, CDR1 is SQVTM and CDR2 is ANQGSEA. This CDR3 spans 13 amino acids.

The gene calls are TRBV4-3 and TRBJ2-3; possibly TRBD1 for D (6 bases). The V end was cut by 2 bases, the J end by 1 base, with 13 bases between. Germline V gene sequence: CDR1 LGHNA, CDR2 YSLEER. The CDR3 sequence is 16 residues long. CDR3: CASSQLRDTGTDTQYF. CDR3 in DNA: TGCGCCAGCAGCCAACTCCGGGACACCGGCACAGATACGCAGTATTTT.

At least ten counts were recorded for this clonotype. DNA for the CDR3: TGCAGTGCTCGGGACATCTACGAGCAGTACTTC. This sequence encodes CSARDIYEQYF. The genes are TRBV20-1 and TRBJ2-7, with D maybe TRBD1 (6 bases). The length of the CDR3 is 11 residues. V shed 5 bases and J shed 3 bases, with 8 bases lying between them. From germline, CDR1 is DFQATT and CDR2 SNEGSKA (reference sequence).

This clonotype was counted many times. V is TRBV7-2 and J is TRBJ2-1; TRBD2 is a possible D gene (5 bases). V lost 3 bases, J lost 12 bases, and 15 bases lay in between. Germline CDR1 and CDR2: SGHTA and FQGNSA. The CDR3 runs 13 residues. This chain's CDR3 is CASSFYREVGQFF. The CDR3 DNA is TGTGCCAGCAGCTTTTATCGGGAAGTGGGGCAGTTCTTC.

This clonotype was detected ten times or more. The V gene is TRBV6-5, the J gene TRBJ2-2; TRBD1 is a possible D gene (5 bases). Germline loops: CDR1 MNHEY, CDR2 SVGAGI. The CDR3 totals 14 residues. V lost 4 bases and J 4 bases, leaving 10 bases between the germline ends. The CDR3 loop reads CASSLGPLTGELFF. In DNA form, the CDR3 reads TGTGCCAGCAGTTTGGGGCCTCTCACCGGGGAGCTGTTTTTT.

Ten or more counts support this clonotype. The chain couples TRBV5-1 to TRBJ2-3; 11 nucleotides align to TRBD2. This CDR3 region has 16 residues. With 3 bases clipped from V and 4 bases from J, the junction kept 7 bases outside the gene matches. Germline assignment: CDR1 SGHRS and CDR2 YFSETQ. For the CDR3, the DNA is TGCGCCAGCAGCTCCGGGGTTAGCGGGGGGGCAGATACGCAGTATTTT. Translation: CASSSGVSGGADTQYF.

This clonotype was picked up many times. The CDR3 DNA follows: TGCGCCAGCAGTGATGAGGAGGGATCGATCGGGTATTTT. This gives the protein CASSDEEGSIGYF. The chain employs TRBV10-2 and TRBJ2-3, with a tentative D call TRBD2 (6 bases). Trimming cost V 3 bases and J 14 bases, with 18 bases left between them. CDR1 and CDR2 from the germline V gene are WSHSY and SAAADI. The CDR3 consists of 13 residues.

This clonotype was detected many times. The chain is built from TRBV3-1 and TRBJ2-2; TRBD2 is a possible D gene (6 bases). Germline CDR1 reads LGHDT; CDR2 reads YNNKEL (reference sequence). The ends were cut back, 4 bases at V and 4 bases at J, with 10 bases in the middle. The CDR3 covers 14 residues. This CDR3 reads CASSPRDGTGELFF. CDR3 bases: TGTGCCAGCAGCCCGCGGGATGGCACCGGGGAGCTGTTTTTT.

This clonotype came up many times. Written as DNA, the CDR3 is TGTGCCAGCAGCTTGGAGGCGTCAGGGGAAGATACGCAGTATTTT. It specifies CASSLEASGEDTQYF. The rearrangement links TRBV5-6 to TRBJ2-3, with D perhaps TRBD1 (6 bases). V was trimmed by 0 bases and J by 5 bases, leaving 13 bases between them. Germline CDR1 SGHDT, CDR2 YYEEEE. The CDR3 loop spans 15 amino acids.

This clonotype was seen ten or more times. The V gene is TRBV20-1, the J gene TRBJ2-1, with 10 positions matching TRBD2. Germline V gene lookup returns CDR1 DFQATT and CDR2 SNEGSKA (reference sequence). CDR3 length: 15 amino acids. J lost 7 bases, V lost 0 bases, and 6 bases had no gene match. CDR3 DNA sequence: TGCAGTGCTAGAGATCCCCCTAGCGGGGGAAATGAGCAGTTCTTC. This encodes CSARDPPSGGNEQFF.

This sequence joins TRBV4-1 and TRBJ1-1; a weak D match, TRBD1 (6 bases). The V and J ends lost 3 bases and 8 bases respectively, with 13 bases between them. The CDR3 runs 13 residues. CDR1 MGHRA and CDR2 YSYEKL come from the germline V gene. The CDR3 DNA reads as TGCGCCAGCAGCCAGGTACAGGGTTCCGAAGCTTTCTTT. Its protein is CASSQVQGSEAFF.

V gene TRBV7-2 combines with J gene TRBJ2-7; TRBD2 is a possible D gene (6 bases). V shed 4 bases and J shed 7 bases, with 11 bases lying between them. The V gene's germline CDR1 is SGHTA and CDR2 FQGNSA. CDR3 size: 12 residues. The CDR3 is CASSSHGGEQYV. CDR3 DNA: TGTGCCAGCAGCTCCCACGGGGGAGAGCAGTACGTC.

This clonotype was counted ten times or more. CDR3 residues: CASSQEGRGEAFF. The CDR3, as DNA: TGCGCCAGCAGCCAAGAAGGCAGGGGAGAAGCTTTCTTT. The V call is TRBV4-3, the J call TRBJ1-1; D perhaps matches TRBD1 (6 bases). CDR3 length: 13 amino acids. Germline V CDR1 and CDR2: LGHNA, YSLEER. V lost 0 bases and J lost 8, with 10 bases in between.

There are many counts of this clonotype. This chain uses TRBV6-2 or TRBV6-3 with TRBJ2-2, with D uncertain. The germline V gene has CDR1 MNHEY and CDR2 SVGEGT. This CDR3 contains 15 residues. V was trimmed by 5 bases and J by 5 bases, leaving 15 bases between them. Here the CDR3 reads CASSPLEARTGELFF. As DNA, the CDR3 is TGTGCCAGCAGTCCCCTTGAAGCCAGAACCGGGGAGCTGTTTTTT.

This clonotype has ten or more counts. This rearrangement joins TRBV18 to TRBJ2-4; unclear D gene. The germline V gene has CDR1 KGHSH and CDR2 LQKENI. V was trimmed by 0 bases and J by 8 bases, leaving 14 bases between them. There are 15 residues in the CDR3. The CDR3 DNA follows: TGTGCCAGCTCACCACCGTCCCGCGTTTCAGACATTCAGTACTTC. As protein: CASSPPSRVSDIQYF. Complete variable domain (other parts from reference TRBV18 and TRBJ2-4): NAGVMQNPRHLVRRRGQEARLRCSPMKGHSHVYWYRQLPEEGLKFMVYLQKENIIDESGMPKERFSAEFPKEGPSILRIQQVVRGDSAAYFCASSPPSRVSDIQYFGAGTRLSVL.

The sample holds many counts of this clonotype. This chain links TRBV4-3 with TRBJ2-2; TRBD1 matches at 10 bases. Germline CDR1 reads LGHNA; CDR2 reads YSLEER. Losses at the gene ends were 1 base for V and 3 bases for J; bases not matched to a gene: 2. The CDR3 contains 16 residues. Here the CDR3 DNA reads TGCGCCAGCAGCCAAGGACAGGGGGCATACACCGGGGAGCTGTTTTTT. It translates to CASSQGQGAYTGELFF.

This clonotype appeared many times. V usage is TRBV20-1 and J usage is TRBJ2-1, with D perhaps matching TRBD1 or TRBD2 (5 bases each). Per germline, CDR1 DFQATT and CDR2 SNEGSKA (reference sequence). This CDR3 is 14 amino acids long. Trimming stripped 3 bases from V and 6 bases from J, with 15 bases between. The CDR3 region is CSASPGPLSNEQFF. DNA of the CDR3: TGCAGTGCTAGTCCGGGACCCCTTTCCAATGAGCAGTTCTTC.

This clonotype came up many times. The chain recombines TRBV20-1 with TRBJ1-4; unclear D gene. Germline V gene sequence: CDR1 DFQATT, CDR2 SNEGSKA (reference sequence). This CDR3 region has 15 residues. Deletions cut 1 base from V and 6 bases from J, with 15 bases between. This CDR3 is CSARASGPLDEKLFF. As DNA, the CDR3 is TGCAGTGCTAGAGCCTCCGGGCCCCTTGATGAAAAACTGTTTTTT.

This clonotype appeared many times. The CDR3 bases are TGTGCCATCAGTGAGTCTCCAGGGGGAAACATTCAGTACTTC. Translation: CAISESPGGNIQYF. This sequence joins TRBV10-3 and TRBJ2-4; 7 nucleotides agree with TRBD1. CDR3 length: 14 amino acids. Germline assignment: CDR1 ENHRY and CDR2 SYGVKD. With 0 bases clipped from V and 6 bases from J, the junction kept 2 bases outside the gene matches.

This clonotype was detected many times. The chain carries TRBV7-2 and TRBJ2-7; TRBD1 matches 9 bases. The germline gives CDR1 SGHTA, CDR2 FQGNSA. V shed 5 bases and J 6 bases; nucleotides not matched to a gene: 5. The CDR3 runs 13 residues. CDR3 sequence: CASSAQGAGEQYF. The CDR3 region has the DNA TGTGCCAGCAGCGCACAGGGGGCTGGCGAGCAGTACTTC.

Ten or more counts support this clonotype. The chain employs TRBV23-1 and TRBJ2-7; D remains unclear. TRBV23-1 is sorted into the ORF group, with uncertain function. This CDR3 spans 17 amino acids. Trimming removed 1 base at V and 4 bases at J, with 20 bases between. CDR3 nucleotide sequence: TGCGCCAGCAGTCAATTTTTTTCGGCATCCGGAACTTACGAGCAGTACGTC. Protein: CASSQFFSASGTYEQYV.

This clonotype has at least ten counts. V gene TRBV9 combines with J gene TRBJ2-1; TRBD1 matches 8 bases. The germline V gene encodes CDR1 SGDLS and CDR2 YYNGEE. V gave up 4 bases and J gave up 6 bases; unmatched junction bases: 15. The CDR3 covers 17 residues. The CDR3 loop reads CASSPGLGGQVINEQFF. Written as DNA, the CDR3 is TGTGCCAGCAGCCCGGGGCTCGGGGGACAGGTCATCAATGAGCAGTTCTTC.

This clonotype showed up many times. The chain joins TRBV12-3 or TRBV12-4 to TRBJ2-3, with 9 bases that match TRBD1. The CDR3 contains 15 residues. V lost 1 base, J lost 5 bases, and 4 bases stayed unmatched. CDR3 in amino acids: CASSLDRTGVDTQYF. The CDR3 DNA sequence: TGTGCCAGCAGTTTAGATCGGACAGGGGTAGATACGCAGTATTTT.

At least ten counts were recorded for this clonotype. The CDR3 reads CASSFGGGSTYNEQFF. In DNA, the CDR3 is TGCGCCAGCAGCTTCGGAGGGGGGTCAACCTACAATGAGCAGTTCTTC. The chain links TRBV5-1 to TRBJ2-1; D is perhaps TRBD1 or TRBD2 (6 bases each). Trimming shortened V by 2 bases and J by 2 bases, and 14 bases separated the two germline ends. The CDR3 runs to 16 residues. Germline CDR1 is SGHRS and CDR2 is YFSETQ.

The table lists this clonotype with many counts. The rearrangement joins TRBV20-1 to TRBJ2-3; tentatively, D is TRBD2 (6 bases). The CDR3 length is 13 residues. Germline CDR1 is DFQATT and CDR2 is SNEGSKA (reference sequence). CDR3 sequence (DNA): TGCAGCCTACTGGCGGGATTCACAGATACGCAGTATTTT. Encoded protein: CSLLAGFTDTQYF.

J is TRBJ1-1 and V is TRBV6-2 or TRBV6-3, with D perhaps TRBD1 (6 bases). Trimming removed 7 bases from V and 3 bases from J, with 21 bases in between. The CDR3 totals 16 residues. CDR1 and CDR2 from the germline V gene are MNHEY and SVGEGT. The DNA for the CDR3 is TGTGCCAGCATCTACAGGGTTAACGGATTGGACACTGAAGCTTTCTTT. The encoded protein is CASIYRVNGLDTEAFF.